The T cell receptor beta chain under discussion was sequenced for a study of follicular helper T cells after annual influenza vaccination. Noted time point: 2014-2015 season, pre-vaccination. Profiled with immunoSEQ multiplex PCR; TCRdb holds only in-frame clones, not every one. The data contain 10,000 to 15,000 clones, around four fifths of them seen just once; the ten biggest clones take up roughly 0.45%. This TCR was sampled from an adult who received the influenza vaccine. Specimen: CXCR5- memory CD4+ T cells sorted from blood, collected on the day of influenza vaccination.

The CDR3 DNA sequence: TGTGCCAGCAGTTACTCTGGGATAGCCTACGAGCAGTACTTC. Its translation is CASSYSGIAYEQYF. The chain has TRBV6-5 and TRBJ2-7; the D is unclear. The CDR3 spans 14 residues. The germline V and J ends were trimmed by 0 bases and 2 bases, with 8 bases remaining between them. Germline V CDR1 and CDR2: MNHEY, SVGAGI.